The subject of this entry is one T cell receptor beta chain. Its specificity is not known. Germline V gene lookup returns CDR1 MNHEY and CDR2 SMNVEV (reference sequence). CDR3 length equals 14 residues. The study ran its PCR with 60 Vbeta and 13 Jbeta primers. TCRdb's copy holds only in-frame clones and misses some; the assay was immunoSEQ multiplex PCR. The top ten clones hold around 3% of a sample with 130,000 or so clones, roughly 84% of them seen once. These data come from a study of cytomegalovirus exposure and HLA in healthy donors. General study findings and limits: Accounts indicate the classifier identified cytomegalovirus status with strong specificity and sensitivity.

This sequence was found in a young woman in good health and CMV-seropositive. The sequenced material came from PBMCs. The chain is built from TRBV27 and TRBJ2-5, with D perhaps matching TRBD1 (6 bases). The end of the DNA aligns better with TRBJ2-7, so the J call may be wrong. The CDR3 coding sequence is TGTGCCAGCCGGATAACAGGGTCCATCTACGAGCAGTACTTC. Protein sequence: CASRITGSIYEQYF.